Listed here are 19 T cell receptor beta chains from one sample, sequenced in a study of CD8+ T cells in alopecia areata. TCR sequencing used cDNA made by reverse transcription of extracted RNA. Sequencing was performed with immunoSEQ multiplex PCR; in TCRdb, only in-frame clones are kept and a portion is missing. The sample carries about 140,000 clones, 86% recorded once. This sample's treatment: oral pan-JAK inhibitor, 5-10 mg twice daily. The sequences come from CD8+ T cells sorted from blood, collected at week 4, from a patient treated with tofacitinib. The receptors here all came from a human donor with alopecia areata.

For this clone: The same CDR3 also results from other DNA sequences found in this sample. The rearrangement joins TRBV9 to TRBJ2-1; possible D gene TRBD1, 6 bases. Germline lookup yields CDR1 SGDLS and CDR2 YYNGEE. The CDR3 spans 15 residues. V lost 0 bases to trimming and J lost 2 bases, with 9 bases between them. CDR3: CASSVAGEPYNEQFF. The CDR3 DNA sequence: TGTGCCAGCAGCGTAGCAGGGGAGCCCTACAATGAGCAGTTCTTC.

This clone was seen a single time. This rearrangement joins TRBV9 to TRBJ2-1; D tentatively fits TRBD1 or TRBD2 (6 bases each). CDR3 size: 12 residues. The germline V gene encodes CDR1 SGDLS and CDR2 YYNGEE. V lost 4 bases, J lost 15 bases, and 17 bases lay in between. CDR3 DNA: TGTGCCAGCAGCTCTCGACAGGAGGGGATGTTCTTC. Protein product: CASSSRQEGMFF.

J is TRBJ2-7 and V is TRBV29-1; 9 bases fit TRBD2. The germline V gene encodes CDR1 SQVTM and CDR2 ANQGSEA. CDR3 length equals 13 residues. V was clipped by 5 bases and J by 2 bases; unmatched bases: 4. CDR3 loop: CSVILAGTYEQYF. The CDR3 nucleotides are TGCAGCGTTATCCTAGCGGGGACCTACGAGCAGTACTTC.

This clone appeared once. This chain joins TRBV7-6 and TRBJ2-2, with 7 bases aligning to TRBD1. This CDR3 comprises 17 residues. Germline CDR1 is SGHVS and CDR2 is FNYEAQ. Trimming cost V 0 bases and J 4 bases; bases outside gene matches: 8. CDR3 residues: CASSLALGTAITGELFF. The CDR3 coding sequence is TGTGCCAGCAGCTTAGCCCTCGGGACAGCGATCACCGGGGAGCTGTTTTTT.

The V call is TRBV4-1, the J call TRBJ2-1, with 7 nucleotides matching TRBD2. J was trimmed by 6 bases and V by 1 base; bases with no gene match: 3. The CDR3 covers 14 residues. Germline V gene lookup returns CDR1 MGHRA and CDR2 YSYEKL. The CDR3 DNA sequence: TGCGCCAGCAGCCAAGGACCGGGAGGCAATGAGCAGTTCTTC. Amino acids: CASSQGPGGNEQFF.

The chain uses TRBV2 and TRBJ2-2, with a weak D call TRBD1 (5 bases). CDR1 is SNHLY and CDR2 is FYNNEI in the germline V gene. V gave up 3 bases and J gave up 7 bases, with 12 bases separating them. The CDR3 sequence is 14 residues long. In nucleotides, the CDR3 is TGTGCCAGCAGTGATCTATTGGGGCACGGGGAGCTGTTTTTT. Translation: CASSDLLGHGELFF.

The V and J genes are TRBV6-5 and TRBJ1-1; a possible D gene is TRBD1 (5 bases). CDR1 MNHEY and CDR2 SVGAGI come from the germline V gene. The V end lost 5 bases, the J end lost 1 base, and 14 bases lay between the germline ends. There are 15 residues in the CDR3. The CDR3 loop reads CASSTISQENTEAFF. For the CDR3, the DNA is TGTGCCAGCAGTACCATTTCACAGGAGAACACTGAAGCTTTCTTT.

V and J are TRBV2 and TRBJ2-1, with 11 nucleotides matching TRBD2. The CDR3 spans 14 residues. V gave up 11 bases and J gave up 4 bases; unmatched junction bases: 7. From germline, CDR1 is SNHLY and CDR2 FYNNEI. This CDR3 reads CARGGTSGYNEQFF. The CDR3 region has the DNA TGTGCCCGGGGGGGGACTAGCGGTTACAATGAGCAGTTCTTC.

The CDR3, as DNA: TGTGCCTGCGACAGGGAGAGCTACGAGCAGTACTTC. This codes for CACDRESYEQYF. This chain uses TRBV30 with TRBJ2-7; 7 bases fit TRBD1. Per the germline V gene, CDR1 is GTSNPN and CDR2 is SVGIG (reference sequence). This CDR3 is 12 amino acids long. Trimming cost V 6 bases and J 3 bases; bases outside gene matches: 5. The full variable domain, completed using reference TRBV30 and TRBJ2-7, is SQTIHQWPATLVQPVGSPLSLECTVEGTSNPNLYWYRQAAGRGLQLLFYSVGIGQISSEVPQNLSASRPQDRQFILSSKKLLLSDSGFYLCACDRESYEQYFGPGTRLTVT.

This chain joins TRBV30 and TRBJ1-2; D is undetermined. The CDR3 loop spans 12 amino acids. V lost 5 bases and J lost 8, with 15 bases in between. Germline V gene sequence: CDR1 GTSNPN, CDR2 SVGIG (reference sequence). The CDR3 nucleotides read TGTGCCTGGTTACAGTCAGTAGGGGGCTACACCTTC. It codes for CAWLQSVGGYTF.

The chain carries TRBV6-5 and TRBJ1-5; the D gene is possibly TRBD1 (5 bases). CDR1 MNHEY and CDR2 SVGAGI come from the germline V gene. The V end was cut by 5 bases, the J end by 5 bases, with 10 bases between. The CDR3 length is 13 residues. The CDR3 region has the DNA TGTGCCAGCAGTGGGGCCCCTGATCAGCCCCAGCATTTT. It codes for CASSGAPDQPQHF.

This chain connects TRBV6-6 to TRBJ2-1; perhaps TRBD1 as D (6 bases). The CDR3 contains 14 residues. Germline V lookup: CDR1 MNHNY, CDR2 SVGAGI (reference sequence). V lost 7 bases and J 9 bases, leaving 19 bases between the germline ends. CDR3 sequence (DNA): TGTGCCAGCACCTTACTTACAGGGAATAGTGAGCAGTTCTTC. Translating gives CASTLLTGNSEQFF.

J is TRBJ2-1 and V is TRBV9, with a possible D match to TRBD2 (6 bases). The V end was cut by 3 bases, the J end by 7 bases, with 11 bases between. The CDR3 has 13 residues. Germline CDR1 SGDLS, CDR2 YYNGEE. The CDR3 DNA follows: TGTGCCAGCAGCGGCGGGGCAGGTAATGAGCAGTTCTTC. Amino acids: CASSGGAGNEQFF.

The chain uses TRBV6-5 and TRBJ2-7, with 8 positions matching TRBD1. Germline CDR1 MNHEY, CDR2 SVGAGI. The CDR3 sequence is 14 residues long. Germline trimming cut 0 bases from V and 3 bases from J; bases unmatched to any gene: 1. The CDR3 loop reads CASSYSDRGYEQYF. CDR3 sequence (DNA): TGTGCCAGCAGTTACTCAGACAGGGGCTACGAGCAGTACTTC.

This chain's CDR3 is CAVGRGDTQYF. The CDR3 region has the DNA TGTGCCGTCGGGAGGGGAGATACGCAGTATTTT. The chain recombines TRBV30 with TRBJ2-3; TRBD2 aligns across 8 bases. CDR3 length: 11 amino acids. Germline CDR1 and CDR2: GTSNPN and SVGIG (reference sequence). The ends lost 8 bases at V and 5 bases at J; junction bases unmatched: 3.

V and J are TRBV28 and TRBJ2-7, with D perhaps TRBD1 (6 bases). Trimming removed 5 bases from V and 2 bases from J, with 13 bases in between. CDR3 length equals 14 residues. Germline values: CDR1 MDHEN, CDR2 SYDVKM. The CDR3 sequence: CASSPRTDPYEQYF. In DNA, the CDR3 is TGTGCCAGCAGTCCCAGGACAGACCCCTACGAGCAGTACTTC.

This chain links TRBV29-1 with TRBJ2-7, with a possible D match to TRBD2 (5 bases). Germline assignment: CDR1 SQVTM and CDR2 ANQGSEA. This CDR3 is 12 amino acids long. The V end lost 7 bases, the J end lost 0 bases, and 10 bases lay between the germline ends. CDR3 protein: CSANGGSYEQYF. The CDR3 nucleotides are TGCAGCGCGAACGGAGGCTCCTACGAGCAGTACTTC.

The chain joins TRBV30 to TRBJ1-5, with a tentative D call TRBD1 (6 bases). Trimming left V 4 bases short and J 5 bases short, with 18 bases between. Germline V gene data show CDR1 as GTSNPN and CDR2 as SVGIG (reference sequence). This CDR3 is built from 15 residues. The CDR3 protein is CAWNRGGRGDQPQHF. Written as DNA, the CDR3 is TGTGCCTGGAATCGAGGGGGGAGAGGGGATCAGCCCCAGCATTTT. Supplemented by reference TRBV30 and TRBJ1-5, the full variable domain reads SQTIHQWPATLVQPVGSPLSLECTVEGTSNPNLYWYRQAAGRGLQLLFYSVGIGQISSEVPQNLSASRPQDRQFILSSKKLLLSDSGFYLCAWNRGGRGDQPQHFGDGTRLSIL.

CDR3 nucleotide sequence: TGTGCCAGCAGCTCTCCGGGACAGAACACAGATACGCAGTATTTT. Protein product: CASSSPGQNTDTQYF. J is TRBJ2-3 and V is TRBV5-4, with TRBD1 matching 7 bases. Trimming took 3 bases from V and 2 from J; bases not matched to a gene: 6. The CDR3 is 15 residues long. CDR1 and CDR2 from the germline V gene are SGHNT and YYREEE (reference sequence).